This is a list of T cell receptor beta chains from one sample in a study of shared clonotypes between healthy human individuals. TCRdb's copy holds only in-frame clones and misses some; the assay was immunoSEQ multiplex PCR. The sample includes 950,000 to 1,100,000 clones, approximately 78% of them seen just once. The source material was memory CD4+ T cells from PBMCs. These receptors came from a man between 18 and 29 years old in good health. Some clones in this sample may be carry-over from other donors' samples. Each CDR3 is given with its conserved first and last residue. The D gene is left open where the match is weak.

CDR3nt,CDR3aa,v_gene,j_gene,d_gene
TGTGCCAGCAGCTTAGAGGGGGATGAGAAGGCCCTGACTTTC,CASSLEGDEKALTF,TRBV7-9,TRBJ2-6,-
TGTGCCAGCAGCCCTTCGGACAGGACACATTTAAGGACCCAGTACTTC,CASSPSDRTHLRTQYF,TRBV21-1,TRBJ2-5,-
TGTGCCAGCAGCTTAGGGCCCCCGGACAGGCGCTACAATGAGCAGTTCTTC,CASSLGPPDRRYNEQFF,TRBV5-4,TRBJ2-1,TRBD1
TGTGCCAGCAGTTATAGACTAGCCGGAGGGGGAGAGACCCAGTACTTC,CASSYRLAGGGETQYF,TRBV7-2,TRBJ2-5,-
TGTGCCAGCAGCTTATCGGCAGCCAGGTCGAACACCGGGGAGCTGTTTTTT,CASSLSAARSNTGELFF,TRBV11-2,TRBJ2-2,-
TGTGCCAGCATTCCTGGAGGGGGTATCTATGGCTACACCTTC,CASIPGGGIYGYTF,TRBV28,TRBJ1-2,-
TGTGCCAGCAGTCCTCAGACAGAAAACTATGGCTACACCTTC,CASSPQTENYGYTF,TRBV28,TRBJ1-2,-
TGTGCCAGCAGTTCAACAGGGATTCGGAGCGAGCAGTACTTC,CASSSTGIRSEQYF,TRBV28,TRBJ2-7,-
TGTGCCAGCACCGCACCCCCGACTAGCGGGTACACAGATACGCAGTATTTT,CASTAPPTSGYTDTQYF,TRBV6-4,TRBJ2-3,TRBD2
TGTGCCAGCAGTCCCGGACTAGCGGGCACAGATACGCAGTATTTT,CASSPGLAGTDTQYF,TRBV6-1,TRBJ2-3,TRBD2